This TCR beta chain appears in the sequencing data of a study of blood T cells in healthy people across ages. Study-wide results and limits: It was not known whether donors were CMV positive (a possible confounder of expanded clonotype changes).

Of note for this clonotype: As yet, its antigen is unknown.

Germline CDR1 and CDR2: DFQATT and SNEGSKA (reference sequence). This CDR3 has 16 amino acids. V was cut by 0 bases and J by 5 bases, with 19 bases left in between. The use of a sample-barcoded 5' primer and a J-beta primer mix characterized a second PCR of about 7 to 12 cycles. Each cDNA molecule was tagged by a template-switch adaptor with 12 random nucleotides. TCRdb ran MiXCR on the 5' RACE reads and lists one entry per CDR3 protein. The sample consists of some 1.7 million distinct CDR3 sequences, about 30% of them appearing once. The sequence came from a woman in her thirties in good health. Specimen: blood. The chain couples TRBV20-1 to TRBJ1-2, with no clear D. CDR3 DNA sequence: TGCAGTGCTAGAGACCTCTCGGCACAGCTTGTTTATGGCTACACCTTC. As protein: CSARDLSAQLVYGYTF.